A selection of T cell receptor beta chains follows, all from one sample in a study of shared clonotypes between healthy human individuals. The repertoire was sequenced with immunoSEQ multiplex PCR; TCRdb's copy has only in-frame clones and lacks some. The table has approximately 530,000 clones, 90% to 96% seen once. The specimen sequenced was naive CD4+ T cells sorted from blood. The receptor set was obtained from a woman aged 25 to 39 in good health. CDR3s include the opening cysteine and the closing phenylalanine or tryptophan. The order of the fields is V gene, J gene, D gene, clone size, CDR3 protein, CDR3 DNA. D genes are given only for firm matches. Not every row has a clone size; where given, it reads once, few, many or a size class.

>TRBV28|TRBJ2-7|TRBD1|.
CASSLGDRTYEQYF
TGTGCCAGCAGCTTAGGGGACAGGACCTACGAGCAGTACTTC
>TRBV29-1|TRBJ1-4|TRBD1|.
CSARRGTGDEKLFF
TGCAGCGCCCGCCGCGGGACAGGGGATGAAAAACTGTTTTTT
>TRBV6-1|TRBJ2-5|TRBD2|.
CASSGLAEETQYF
TGTGCCAGCAGTGGGCTAGCGGAAGAGACCCAGTACTTC
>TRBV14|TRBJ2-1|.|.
CASTQEGGPYNEQFF
TGTGCCAGCACCCAAGAAGGAGGACCCTACAATGAGCAGTTCTTC
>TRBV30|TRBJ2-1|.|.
CAWKGGVGEQFF
TGTGCCTGGAAAGGGGGAGTCGGTGAGCAGTTCTTC
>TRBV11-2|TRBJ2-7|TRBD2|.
CASSTRLAGGYEQYF
TGTGCCAGCAGCACCCGACTAGCGGGAGGCTACGAGCAGTACTTC
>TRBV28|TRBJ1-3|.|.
CASSLQDFGNTIYF
TGTGCCAGCAGTTTACAGGATTTTGGAAACACCATATATTTT
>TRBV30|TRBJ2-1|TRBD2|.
CAWSGGLAGGGEQFF
TGTGCCTGGAGTGGAGGACTAGCGGGAGGAGGAGAGCAGTTCTTC
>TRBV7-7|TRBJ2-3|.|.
CASSLVPGVSTDTQYF
TGTGCCAGCAGCTTAGTACCAGGAGTGAGCACAGATACGCAGTATTTT
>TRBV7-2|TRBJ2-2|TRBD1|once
CASSPLGTGNTGELFF
TGTGCCAGCAGTCCCCTCGGGACAGGGAACACCGGGGAGCTGTTTTTT
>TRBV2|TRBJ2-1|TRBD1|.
CASSPYGTGLNEQFF
TGTGCCAGCAGCCCCTATGGGACAGGGTTAAATGAGCAGTTCTTC
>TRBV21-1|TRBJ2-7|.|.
CASSKGGFVSSYEQYF
TGTGCCAGCAGCAAAGGGGGGTTCGTGAGCTCCTACGAGCAGTACTTC
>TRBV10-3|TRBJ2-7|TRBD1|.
CAISRQGADSYEQYF
TGTGCCATCAGCCGACAGGGGGCCGACTCCTACGAGCAGTACTTC
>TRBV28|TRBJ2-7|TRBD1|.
CASTTPAGQGAYEQYF
TGTGCCAGCACCACCCCAGCAGGACAGGGGGCGTACGAGCAGTACTTC
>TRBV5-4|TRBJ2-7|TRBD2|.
CASSKNLAGVGYEQYF
TGTGCCAGCAGTAAAAACCTAGCGGGAGTTGGGTACGAGCAGTACTTC
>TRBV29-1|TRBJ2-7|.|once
CSAGRDYEQYF
TGCAGCGCCGGTCGGGACTACGAGCAGTACTTC
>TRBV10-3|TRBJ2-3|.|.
CAGRGETRTDTQYF
TGTGCGGGGCGAGGGGAGACTCGCACAGATACGCAGTATTTT
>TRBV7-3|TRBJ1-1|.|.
CASSLQAMNTEAFF
TGTGCCAGCAGCTTACAGGCGATGAACACTGAAGCTTTCTTT
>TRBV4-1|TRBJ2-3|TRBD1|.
CASSQPGKRGQDTQYF
TGCGCCAGCAGCCAACCAGGGAAGAGGGGGCAGGATACGCAGTATTTT
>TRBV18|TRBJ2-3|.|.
CASSPYKTAFSTDTQYF
TGTGCCAGCTCACCGTATAAAACAGCATTTAGCACAGATACGCAGTATTTT
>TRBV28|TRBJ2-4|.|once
CASSSRGGGVSDIQYF
TGTGCCAGCAGTTCTCGCGGAGGGGGCGTATCGGACATTCAGTACTTC
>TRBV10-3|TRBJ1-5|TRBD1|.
CAISETGGSGQPQHF
TGTGCCATCAGCGAGACAGGGGGGTCGGGGCAGCCCCAGCATTTT
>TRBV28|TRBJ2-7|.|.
CASSLSDEQEHYEQYF
TGTGCCAGCAGTTTATCTGATGAGCAGGAACACTACGAGCAGTACTTC
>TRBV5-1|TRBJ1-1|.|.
CASSLWENTEAFF
TGCGCCAGCAGCCTTTGGGAGAACACTGAAGCTTTCTTT
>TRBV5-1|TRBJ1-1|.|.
CASSSAVNTEAFF
TGCGCCAGCAGCTCGGCAGTAAACACTGAAGCTTTCTTT
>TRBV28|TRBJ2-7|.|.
CASSLAYPYEQYF
TGTGCCAGCAGTCTCGCCTATCCCTACGAGCAGTACTTC
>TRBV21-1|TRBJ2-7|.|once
CASSNSGRAPPYEQYF
TGTGCCAGCAGCAACTCCGGGAGGGCCCCCCCCTACGAGCAGTACTTC
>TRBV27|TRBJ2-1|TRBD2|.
CASSSAAGDSYNEQFF
TGTGCCAGCAGTAGTGCAGCGGGGGACTCCTACAATGAGCAGTTCTTC
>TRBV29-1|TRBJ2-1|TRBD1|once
CSVHRGPYNEQFF
TGCAGCGTACACAGGGGTCCCTACAATGAGCAGTTCTTC